The 12 T cell receptor beta chains below come from one sample, sequenced in a study of blood T cell repertoires in COVID-19. TCRdb's copy holds only in-frame clones and misses some; the assay was immunoSEQ multiplex PCR. Of 200,000 to 300,000 clones in the sample, approximately 84% were seen once. Sequenced: peripheral blood. The receptors shown here come from a woman of 80 years or more with acute or convalescent COVID-19.

This rearrangement joins TRBV12-3 or TRBV12-4 to TRBJ1-2, with a weak D call TRBD1 (5 bases). V gave up 6 bases and J gave up 4 bases, with 12 bases separating them. The CDR3 extends over 13 amino acids. The CDR3 DNA reads TGTGCCAGCAGAACCACAGGATCCTATGGCTACACCTTC. Translated, it gives CASRTTGSYGYTF.

This clone appeared once. CDR3 protein: CASSLPTGIETQYF. CDR3 nucleotide sequence: TGTGCCAGCAGCTTACCGACAGGGATTGAGACCCAGTACTTC. V is TRBV7-9 and J is TRBJ2-5; TRBD1 agrees at 7 bases. The trim removed 2 bases at V and 5 bases at J, leaving 5 bases unmatched. There are 14 residues in the CDR3. Germline V gene data show CDR1 as SEHNR and CDR2 as FQNEAQ (reference sequence).

This chain uses TRBV19 with TRBJ2-7; 13 nucleotides agree with TRBD2. The CDR3 is 15 amino acids. Germline V CDR1 and CDR2: LNHDA, SQIVND (reference sequence). The V gene end was trimmed by 3 bases and the J gene end by 6 bases; junction bases not matched to a gene: 5. CDR3 bases: TGTGCCAGTAGTATGCGACTAGCGGGGGGTGCCGAGCAGTACTTC. Protein sequence: CASSMRLAGGAEQYF.

V gene TRBV28 combines with J gene TRBJ2-7; 8 bases match TRBD1. Germline CDR1 and CDR2: MDHEN and SYDVKM. This CDR3 has 16 amino acids. The V gene end was trimmed by 6 bases and the J gene end by 7 bases; junction bases not matched to a gene: 17. The CDR3 here is CASSRLQGQVALEQYF. CDR3 nucleotides: TGTGCCAGCAGCCGTCTCCAGGGACAGGTGGCCCTTGAGCAGTACTTC.

The V call is TRBV9, the J call TRBJ2-2; D is ambiguous. The V gene lost 4 bases and the J gene lost 4 bases, with 11 bases spanning the gap. Looked up from germline, CDR1 is SGDLS and CDR2 is YYNGEE. There are 14 residues in the CDR3. The CDR3 DNA reads TGTGCCAGCAGCCCCCGACACAGCACCGGGGAGCTGTTTTTT. Amino acids: CASSPRHSTGELFF.

The V gene is TRBV28, the J gene TRBJ2-7, with 9 nucleotides matching TRBD2. V was clipped by 4 bases and J by 4 bases; unmatched bases: 11. The V gene's germline CDR1 is MDHEN and CDR2 SYDVKM. CDR3 length: 16 residues. CDR3 DNA: TGTGCCAGCAGTTCTCGAAGTAGCGGGAGTGTGTACGAGCAGTACTTC. This encodes CASSSRSSGSVYEQYF. Complete variable domain (other parts from reference TRBV28 and TRBJ2-7): DVKVTQSSRYLVKRTGEKVFLECVQDMDHENMFWYRQDPGLGLRLIYFSYDVKMKEKGDIPEGYSVSREKKERFSLILESASTNQTSMYLCASSSRSSGSVYEQYFGPGTRLTVT.

This clone showed up just a few times. The chain links TRBV19 to TRBJ1-2, with D perhaps matching TRBD1 (6 bases). CDR3 length: 13 residues. Trimming cost V 4 bases and J 4 bases, with 10 bases left between them. Per germline, CDR1 LNHDA and CDR2 SQIVND (reference sequence). CDR3 coding DNA: TGTGCCAGTAGTACGGACAGCACCTATGGCTACACCTTC. It specifies CASSTDSTYGYTF.

The J gene is TRBJ2-5, the V gene TRBV4-1; TRBD2 aligns across 11 bases. The CDR3 length is 17 residues. Germline V gives CDR1 MGHRA, CDR2 YSYEKL. J was trimmed by 4 bases and V by 1 base; bases with no gene match: 8. CDR3 sequence (DNA): TGCGCCAGCAGCCAAGCGAATTTAGCGGGGGGGTTAGAGACCCAGTACTTC. Encoded protein: CASSQANLAGGLETQYF.

The chain carries TRBV12-3 or TRBV12-4 and TRBJ1-2; TRBD1 aligns across 9 bases. J lost 6 bases, V lost 4 bases, and 3 bases had no gene match. This CDR3 is built from 13 residues. The CDR3 sequence: CASSYRQGDGYTF. CDR3 nucleotide sequence: TGTGCCAGCAGTTACCGACAGGGGGATGGCTACACCTTC.

This clone is a singleton in its sample. The CDR3: CSVGSRTLLYEQYF. The CDR3 region has the DNA TGCAGCGTTGGTAGCCGGACACTCCTCTACGAGCAGTACTTC. The chain recombines TRBV29-1 with TRBJ2-7; D might be TRBD1 (5 bases). This CDR3 contains 14 residues. Germline V gene sequence: CDR1 SQVTM, CDR2 ANQGSEA. V was pared by 4 bases and J by 3 bases, with 16 bases between.

The chain links TRBV5-1 to TRBJ2-6; 7 nucleotides line up with TRBD1. CDR1 SGHRS and CDR2 YFSETQ come from the germline V gene. The CDR3 loop spans 16 amino acids. The trim removed 5 bases at V and 3 bases at J, leaving 8 bases unmatched. The CDR3 sequence: CASRGRTGVGANVLTF. The CDR3 DNA reads TGCGCCAGCAGGGGCAGAACAGGGGTTGGGGCCAACGTCCTGACTTTC. The whole variable domain, remainder taken from reference TRBV5-1 and TRBJ2-6, is KAGVTQTPRYLIKTRGQQVTLSCSPISGHRSVSWYQQTPGQGLQFLFEYFSETQRNKGNFPGRFSGRQFSNSRSEMNVSTLELGDSALYLCASRGRTGVGANVLTFGAGSRLTVL.

In nucleotides, the CDR3 is TGTGCCAGCAGTCTTACAGGGGCGGGAAAATATGAGCAGTTCTTC. It encodes CASSLTGAGKYEQFF. The chain uses TRBV28 and TRBJ2-1, with D possibly TRBD1 on 7 matching bases. In germline, CDR1 is MDHEN, CDR2 SYDVKM. Trimming stripped 5 bases from V and 8 bases from J, with 19 bases between. The CDR3 spans 15 residues.